Listed below are T cell receptor beta chains from one sample, sequenced in a study of blood T cell repertoires in COVID-19. The protocol was immunoSEQ multiplex PCR, while the TCRdb copy is restricted to in-frame clones and leaves out a portion. The sample shows a few hundred thousand clones, approximately 80% of them seen only once. Sample: peripheral blood. Source of these receptors: a man in his fifties or sixties with active or convalescent COVID-19. The conserved cysteine and the conserved F or W are not part of the CDR3 here. Only part of the rows carry a size: once, few, many, or a class if the clone is expanded.

size	V	J	CDR3
.	TRBV5-1	TRBJ1-1	ASSYRPNTEAF
.	TRBV28	TRBJ1-1	ASSLAGMHTEAF
.	TRBV5-1	TRBJ2-3	ASSPPGSGRTDTQY
.	TRBV3-1/TRBV3-2	TRBJ2-1	ASSQRTGGELFEDEQF
.	TRBV7-2	TRBJ2-2	ASSTSGGANTGELF
.	TRBV7-6	TRBJ2-5	ASSDPSGGQETQY
.	TRBV19	TRBJ1-4	ASSARRDLVGEKLF
.	TRBV27	TRBJ1-2	ASSMGQAYGYT
.	TRBV18	TRBJ2-3	ASSPPGGGTDTQY
.	TRBV18	TRBJ1-5	ATLFHGHSGIGNQPQH
.	TRBV15	TRBJ2-5	ATSRPRLGRETQY
.	TRBV19	TRBJ2-2	ASSILAVNTGELF
.	TRBV29-1	TRBJ2-5	SVEEWTGLQETQY
.	TRBV15	TRBJ1-2	ATSRDRQGGYT
.	TRBV27	TRBJ2-2	ASSSLPPTSLNTGELF
.	TRBV14	TRBJ2-5	ASSLYGLVKTQY
.	TRBV5-1	TRBJ2-1	ASSWIAGGPSHEQF
few	TRBV20-1	TRBJ2-1	SARQGNEQF
few	TRBV5-4	TRBJ2-4	ASSFGDRGSIAKNIQY
few	TRBV7-6	TRBJ1-4	ASSKSWQRNEKLF
.	TRBV28	TRBJ2-3	ASSQAASGTLRYTQY
.	TRBV24-1	TRBJ2-1	ATSDFVAGDEQF
.	TRBV24-1	TRBJ1-1	ATSDTRTGSVKAF
many	TRBV19	TRBJ2-2	ASSMRWGQGRTGELF